The next 4 T cell receptor beta chains were all read from a single sample in a study of shared clonotypes between healthy human individuals. The assay was immunoSEQ multiplex PCR, and TCRdb's table has in-frame clones only and misses some. The sample includes 450,000 or so clones, approximately 77% of them seen just once. Sequenced material: PBMCs. These receptors came from a woman between 35 and 50 years old in good health. Some clones in this sample may be carry-over from other donors' samples.

The V gene is TRBV5-1, the J gene TRBJ2-4, with TRBD1 matching over 9 bases. CDR1 and CDR2 (germline): SGHRS, YFSETQ. The CDR3 is made up of 16 amino acids. J was trimmed by 5 bases and V by 4 bases; bases with no gene match: 10. This chain's CDR3 is CASSRGGTGSQNIQYF. DNA for the CDR3: TGCGCCAGCAGCAGGGGTGGGACAGGGAGCCAAAACATTCAGTACTTC.

The CDR3 sequence is CASSPGTTDYEQYF. CDR3 DNA sequence: TGTGCCAGCAGCCCCGGGACGACAGATTACGAGCAGTACTTC. J is TRBJ2-7 and V is TRBV7-9; D is perhaps TRBD1 or TRBD2 (5 bases each). The CDR3 is made up of 14 amino acids. Trimming removed 5 bases at V and 4 bases at J, with 15 bases between. Germline V CDR1 and CDR2: SEHNR, FQNEAQ (reference sequence).

The chain joins TRBV5-5 to TRBJ2-7; no reliable D call. The CDR3 has 12 residues. Germline CDR1 reads SGHKS; CDR2 reads YYEKEE (reference sequence). V lost 0 bases, J lost 6 bases, and 7 bases lay in between. DNA for the CDR3: TGTGCCAGCAGCTTGGAGGTGGGCGAGCAGTACTTC. Translation gives CASSLEVGEQYF.

In its sample, this clone was seen once. The chain is built from TRBV7-2 and TRBJ1-1; D is possibly TRBD1 (5 bases). Deletions cut 5 bases from V and 8 bases from J, with 9 bases between. This CDR3 contains 11 residues. CDR1 and CDR2 (germline): SGHTA, FQGNSA. The CDR3 DNA reads as TGTGCCAGCAGCCGACAGTTCGAAGCTTTCTTT. The encoded protein is CASSRQFEAFF.